Following are 27 T cell receptor beta chains from one sample sequenced in a study of cytomegalovirus exposure and HLA in healthy donors. Researchers ran the PCR with 60 Vbeta and 13 Jbeta primers. Clones were read by immunoSEQ multiplex PCR, and TCRdb kept only the in-frame ones, dropping some. This table holds 80,000 or so clones, under 70% found once. Specimen: PBMCs. Source of these receptors: a young man in good health and CMV-seropositive.

The chain links TRBV7-9 to TRBJ2-5, with a tentative D call TRBD1 (5 bases). Germline assignment: CDR1 SEHNR and CDR2 FQNEAQ (reference sequence). The germline V and J ends were trimmed by 3 bases and 7 bases, with 18 bases remaining between them. This CDR3 is 15 amino acids long. The CDR3 DNA reads as TGTGCCAGCAGCTTCCATCCAGGGCCTTATGGGACCCAGTACTTC. Translated, it gives CASSFHPGPYGTQYF.

V is TRBV5-1 and J is TRBJ1-4; 7 bases agree with TRBD1. The CDR3 covers 15 residues. The J segment lost 5 bases and the V segment lost 0 bases, leaving 4 bases of the junction unmatched. CDR1 SGHRS and CDR2 YFSETQ come from the germline V gene. Here the CDR3 reads CASSLEGAGNEKLFF. Here the CDR3 DNA reads TGCGCCAGCAGCTTGGAGGGGGCTGGAAATGAAAAACTGTTTTTT.

The genes are TRBV7-3 and TRBJ2-2; unclear D gene. The CDR3 is made up of 12 amino acids. V was trimmed by 3 bases and J by 6 bases, leaving 5 bases between them. Germline CDR1 is SGHTA and CDR2 is FQGTGA. The CDR3 DNA reads TGTGCCAGCAGCTTGGAGTCCGGGGAGCTGTTTTTT. Translated: CASSLESGELFF. Variable domain in full (rest from reference TRBV7-3 and TRBJ2-2): GAGVSQTPSNKVTEKGKYVELRCDPISGHTALYWYRQSLGQGPEFLIYFQGTGAADDSGLPNDRFFAVRPEGSVSTLKIQRTERGDSAVYLCASSLESGELFFGEGSRLTVL.

The chain joins TRBV15 to TRBJ2-3; the D gene is possibly TRBD1 (5 bases). V shed 3 bases and J shed 4 bases, with 8 bases lying between them. CDR3 size: 13 residues. CDR1 is LNHNV and CDR2 is YYDKDF in the germline V gene (reference sequence). The DNA of the CDR3 is TGTGCCACCAGCAGGACAGATCCAGATACGCAGTATTTT. This encodes CATSRTDPDTQYF.

V is TRBV11-3 and J is TRBJ1-1; no reliable D call. V dropped 3 bases and J dropped 4 bases, with 6 bases sitting between them. The CDR3 totals 12 residues. The germline CDR1 and CDR2 sequences are SGHNT and YENEEA. The CDR3 here is CASSFEGTEAFF. The CDR3 nucleotides are TGTGCCAGCAGCTTTGAGGGCACTGAAGCTTTCTTT.

This chain uses TRBV9 with TRBJ2-1; 7 bases align to TRBD2. The CDR3 length is 15 residues. The germline CDR1 and CDR2 sequences are SGDLS and YYNGEE. V dropped 3 bases and J dropped 0; count of bases not matched to a gene: 3. The CDR3 DNA is TGTGCCAGCAGCGGTGGGGGGGACTCCTACAATGAGCAGTTCTTC. It is translated as CASSGGGDSYNEQFF.

V usage is TRBV7-3 and J usage is TRBJ2-3, with TRBD2 identical over 7 bases. Germline CDR1 and CDR2: SGHTA and FQGTGA. This CDR3 spans 16 amino acids. V lost 0 bases to trimming and J lost 2 bases; unmatched junction nucleotides: 5. The DNA for the CDR3 is TGTGCCAGCAGCTTAACGGGGGGGACCCCCACAGATACGCAGTATTTT. This encodes CASSLTGGTPTDTQYF. The full variable domain, with the rest looked up from reference TRBV7-3 and TRBJ2-3, is GAGVSQTPSNKVTEKGKYVELRCDPISGHTALYWYRQSLGQGPEFLIYFQGTGAADDSGLPNDRFFAVRPEGSVSTLKIQRTERGDSAVYLCASSLTGGTPTDTQYFGPGTRLTVL.

The chain carries TRBV4-2 and TRBJ2-5, with D hard to call. V lost 0 bases, J lost 5 bases, and 16 bases lay in between. CDR3 length equals 16 residues. Germline CDR1 and CDR2: LGHNA and YNFKEQ. The CDR3 coding sequence is TGTGCCAGCAGCCAAGATCCAAAGCGCTTTCGGGAGACCCAGTACTTC. The encoded protein is CASSQDPKRFRETQYF.

This clone appeared a single time. The rearrangement links TRBV27 to TRBJ2-7; 10 bases align to TRBD2. V gave up 5 bases and J gave up 6 bases; unmatched junction bases: 1. Germline loops: CDR1 MNHEY, CDR2 SMNVEV (reference sequence). The CDR3 has 12 amino acids. This CDR3 is CASSSGRAEQYF. Written as DNA, the CDR3 is TGTGCCAGCAGTAGCGGGAGGGCCGAGCAGTACTTC.

The V and J genes are TRBV19 and TRBJ1-2; a weak D match, TRBD1 (6 bases). V shed 6 bases and J shed 3 bases, with 14 bases lying between them. CDR1 LNHDA and CDR2 SQIVND come from the germline V gene (reference sequence). This CDR3 is 14 amino acids long. In DNA, the CDR3 is TGTGCCAGTAGCAAACGGACAGATCACTATGGCTACACCTTC. Translated: CASSKRTDHYGYTF.

The chain joins TRBV5-1 to TRBJ2-5, with 10 positions matching TRBD1. The last part of the DNA fits TRBJ2-7 better; the J call may be wrong. Germline lookup yields CDR1 SGHRS and CDR2 YFSETQ. The CDR3 covers 15 residues. This CDR3 reads CASSSRQGASYEQYF. The CDR3 DNA follows: TGCGCCAGCAGCTCCCGACAGGGGGCCTCCTACGAGCAGTACTTC.

This clone was detected once. The CDR3 DNA follows: TGTGCCAGCAGCTTTAGGAGATTTAATTACGAGCAGTACTTC. Its protein is CASSFRRFNYEQYF. V and J are TRBV11-2 and TRBJ2-5, with D uncertain. The J call could be wrong; TRBJ2-7 is a better fit for the DNA end. This CDR3 is 14 amino acids long. Germline CDR1 is SGHAT and CDR2 is FQNNGV.

The V and J genes are TRBV27 and TRBJ2-5; the match to TRBD2 covers 9 bases. The CDR3 runs to 14 residues. V lost 2 bases and J lost 5; bases outside the gene matches: 3. The germline V gene encodes CDR1 MNHEY and CDR2 SMNVEV (reference sequence). The CDR3: CASSLMRGGETQYF. Written as DNA, the CDR3 is TGTGCCAGCAGTTTAATGCGGGGGGGGGAGACCCAGTACTTC.

This chain links TRBV5-4 with TRBJ2-5, with 9 nucleotides matching TRBD2. Germline lookup yields CDR1 SGHNT and CDR2 YYREEE (reference sequence). The V gene end was trimmed by 4 bases and the J gene end by 5 bases; junction bases not matched to a gene: 3. CDR3 size: 13 residues. The CDR3 is CASSVSGGETQYF. CDR3 nucleotides: TGTGCCAGCAGCGTAAGCGGGGGGGAGACCCAGTACTTC.

The rearrangement joins TRBV27 to TRBJ2-2; 9 bases are a match to TRBD2. Germline CDR1 reads MNHEY; CDR2 reads SMNVEV (reference sequence). This CDR3 contains 18 residues. V dropped 0 bases and J dropped 4; count of bases not matched to a gene: 9. DNA for the CDR3: TGTGCCAGCAGTTTATCAGGCTTATGGCGGGAGGGCACCGGGGAGCTGTTTTTT. It codes for CASSLSGLWREGTGELFF.

The CDR3 protein is CASSLTSGGRDVQYF. CDR3 DNA: TGTGCCAGCAGCCTAACATCAGGCGGGAGAGATGTACAGTACTTC. The gene calls are TRBV7-2 and TRBJ2-7; 7 nucleotides line up with TRBD2. J was trimmed by 10 bases and V by 5 bases; bases with no gene match: 17. The CDR3 consists of 15 residues. Germline lookup yields CDR1 SGHTA and CDR2 FQGNSA.

The gene calls are TRBV7-2 and TRBJ1-5; maybe TRBD1 (5 bases). Trimming removed 1 base at V and 5 bases at J, with 6 bases between. The CDR3 length is 13 residues. Per germline, CDR1 SGHTA and CDR2 FQGNSA. The CDR3 DNA follows: TGTGCCAGCAGCTTAGTCAGGGATCAGCCCCAGCATTTT. Translation: CASSLVRDQPQHF.

The chain employs TRBV7-2 and TRBJ2-7, with D perhaps TRBD2 (5 bases). Trimming removed 1 base at V and 1 base at J, with 20 bases between. CDR1 and CDR2 (germline): SGHTA, FQGNSA. The CDR3 contains 18 residues. The CDR3 coding sequence is TGTGCCAGCAGCTTAGAAGGAGGAGATTCTTGGGTTTCCTACGAGCAGTACTTC. Translating gives CASSLEGGDSWVSYEQYF.

The rearrangement links TRBV28 to TRBJ2-5, with 7 nucleotides matching TRBD1. The end of the DNA aligns better with TRBJ2-7, so the J call may be wrong. Germline V CDR1 and CDR2: MDHEN, SYDVKM. The CDR3 has 15 amino acids. The chain's CDR3 is CAIGIGTAPSHEQYF. DNA for the CDR3: TGTGCCATCGGAATTGGGACAGCCCCGAGCCACGAGCAGTACTTC.

This chain links TRBV5-1 with TRBJ1-1; 10 nucleotides match TRBD1. CDR1 is SGHRS, CDR2 YFSETQ, per germline. The CDR3 runs 15 residues. Unmatched junction bases numbered 7, after V lost 4 bases and J lost 4 bases. Written as DNA, the CDR3 is TGCGCCAGCAGCATGGTGGACAGGGGGGGCACTGAAGCTTTCTTT. Translating it yields CASSMVDRGGTEAFF.

Notes on this clone: Because the CDR3 is missing its conserved closing phenylalanine or tryptophan, this is likely a read error. The DNA is left out, because the CDR3 cannot be placed on it with certainty; the CDR3 is given as TCRdb lists it. V gene TRBV19 combines with J gene TRBJ1-4. Germline CDR1 LNHDA, CDR2 SQIVND (reference sequence). The CDR3 length is 13 residues, termini included. The CDR3 region is CASSPPAGGRIFV.

V gene TRBV30 combines with J gene TRBJ2-1; possible D gene TRBD2, 7 bases. Trimming cost V 3 bases and J 8 bases, with 20 bases left between them. From germline, CDR1 is GTSNPN and CDR2 SVGIG (reference sequence). The CDR3 runs 15 residues. This CDR3 is CAWSAGRGGSDEQFF. CDR3 sequence (DNA): TGTGCCTGGAGCGCCGGTAGGGGGGGATCAGATGAGCAGTTCTTC.

The J gene is TRBJ1-2, the V gene TRBV25-1, with 8 bases identical to TRBD1. The CDR3 runs to 15 residues. V was pared by 4 bases and J by 0 bases, with 4 bases of the junction left unmatched. CDR1 is MGHDK and CDR2 is SYGVNS in the germline V gene. The CDR3 is CASSARQGSNYGYTF. Written as DNA, the CDR3 is TGTGCCAGCAGTGCCCGACAGGGGTCTAACTATGGCTACACCTTC.

This clone was counted between two and nine times. The chain carries TRBV14 and TRBJ2-3; D might be TRBD1 (6 bases). Trimming removed 8 bases from V and 6 bases from J, with 15 bases in between. Germline assignment: CDR1 SGHDN and CDR2 FVKESK. This CDR3 region has 13 residues. The CDR3 reads CASRGQPGDTQYF. The CDR3 DNA follows: TGTGCCAGCCGAGGACAGCCAGGGGATACGCAGTATTTT.

Concerning this clone: The conserved closing phenylalanine or tryptophan is absent in this CDR3, likely reflecting a read error. It is unclear where the CDR3 begins or ends on the DNA, so no DNA is shown, and the CDR3 is as TCRdb lists it. The chain recombines TRBV1 with TRBJ1-6; TRBD1 was called by the table and not checked on the DNA. TRBV1 corresponds to a pseudogene. The CDR3 is made up of 16 amino acids, end residues included. This chain's CDR3 is CTSSQDRDRGSSPLHS.

The gene calls are TRBV7-9 and TRBJ2-7, with TRBD2 matching over 13 bases. The CDR3 length is 15 residues. Germline assignment: CDR1 SEHNR and CDR2 FQNEAQ (reference sequence). The V segment lost 5 bases and the J segment 9 bases; nucleotides outside the gene matches: 10. CDR3 in DNA: TGTGCCAGCAGCCCCTCTGGGACTAGCGGGACGGGGCAGTACTTC. Translating gives CASSPSGTSGTGQYF.

The chain is built from TRBV28 and TRBJ1-2; TRBD1 might be the D (5 bases). CDR1 MDHEN and CDR2 SYDVKM come from the germline V gene. CDR3 length: 13 residues. The V gene lost 6 bases and the J gene lost 7 bases, with 15 bases spanning the gap. The CDR3 coding sequence is TGTGCCAGCAGACCCGCGGGGGGAAGTGGCTACACCTTC. Its protein product is CASRPAGGSGYTF.